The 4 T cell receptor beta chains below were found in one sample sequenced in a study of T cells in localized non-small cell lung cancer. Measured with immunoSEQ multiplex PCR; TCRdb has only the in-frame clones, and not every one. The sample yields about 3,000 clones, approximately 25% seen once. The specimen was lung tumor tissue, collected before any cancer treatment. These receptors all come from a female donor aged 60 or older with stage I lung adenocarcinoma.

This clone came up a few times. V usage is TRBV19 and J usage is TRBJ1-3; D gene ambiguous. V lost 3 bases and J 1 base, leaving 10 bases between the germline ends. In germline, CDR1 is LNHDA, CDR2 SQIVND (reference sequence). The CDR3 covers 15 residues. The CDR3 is CASSIRQSSGNTIYF. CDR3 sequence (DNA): TGTGCCAGTAGTATTCGGCAGTCATCTGGAAACACCATATATTTT.

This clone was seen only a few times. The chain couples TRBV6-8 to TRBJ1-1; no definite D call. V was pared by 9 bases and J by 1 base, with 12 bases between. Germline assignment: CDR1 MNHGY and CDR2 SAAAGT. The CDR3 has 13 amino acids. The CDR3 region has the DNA TGTGCCAGTCAAAACTCGGGGAACACTGAAGCTTTCTTT. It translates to CASQNSGNTEAFF.

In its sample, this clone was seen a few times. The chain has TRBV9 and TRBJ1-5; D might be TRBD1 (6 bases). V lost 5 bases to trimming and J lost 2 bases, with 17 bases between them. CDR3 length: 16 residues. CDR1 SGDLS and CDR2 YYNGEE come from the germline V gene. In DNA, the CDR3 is TGTGCCAGCAGTTCACAACAGGGAAGGGGCAATCAGCCCCAGCATTTT. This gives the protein CASSSQQGRGNQPQHF. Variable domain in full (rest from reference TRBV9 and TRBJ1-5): DSGVTQTPKHLITATGQRVTLRCSPRSGDLSVYWYQQSLDQGLQFLIQYYNGEERAKGNILERFSAQQFPDLHSELNLSSLELGDSALYFCASSSQQGRGNQPQHFGDGTRLSIL.

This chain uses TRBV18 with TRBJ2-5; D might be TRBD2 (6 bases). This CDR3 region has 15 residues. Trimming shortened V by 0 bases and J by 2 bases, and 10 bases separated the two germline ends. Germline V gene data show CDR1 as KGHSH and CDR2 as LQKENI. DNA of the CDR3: TGTGCCAGCTCACCACCGGAGGGAATACAAGAGACCCAGTACTTC. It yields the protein CASSPPEGIQETQYF.